This T cell receptor (beta chain) was documented in a study of response to subunit inactivated influenza vaccine. Regarding the study as a whole: Each seasonal influenza vaccination recruits few new T cells, the authors suggested.

TCRdb re-called the RT-PCR reads with MiXCR, one entry per CDR3 protein. The data show roughly 650,000 distinct CDR3 sequences, with more than 15% seen just once and 11% held by the top ten. This CDR3 is 15 amino acids long. V was cut by 0 bases and J by 2 bases, with 13 bases left in between. Germline V gives CDR1 DFQATT, CDR2 SNEGSKA (reference sequence). This clonotype was observed a handful of times. Its matching antigen is unknown. The chain uses TRBV20-1 and TRBJ2-5, with a tentative D call TRBD2 (6 bases). Sequencing used PBMCs from blood, obtained 11 to 12 days after vaccination. The receptor comes from a man aged 45-60 years who received an inactivated influenza vaccine. The CDR3 loop is CSAREAGRSQETQYF. As DNA, the CDR3 is TGCAGTGCTAGAGAGGCGGGGAGGAGTCAAGAGACCCAGTACTTC.